The 27 T cell receptor beta chains below all came from one sample that was sequenced in a study of T cell repertoires in cytomegalovirus infection (dated by TCRdb to the late 2010s). Their target antigens are unknown. This specimen's treatment or condition label, interpreted: in vitro stimulation with specific CMV peptide epitopes to enrich CMV-specific T cells. TCRdb lists the instrument as Illumina HiSeq 1500. Starting from the raw public reads, TCRdb applied fastp trimming at Q25, assembled clones with MiXCR and retained in-frame beta chains. One record per CDR3 amino acid sequence lists the most common genes and DNA. Recorded for this sample are a few hundred thousand distinct CDR3 sequences; roughly 43% of them occurred a single time. The ten largest clones take up around two fifths of the sample. The sequencing here drew on cultured PBMCs, taken from culture after CMV antigen stimulation. These receptors were obtained from a human donor in good health (CMV status not recorded). Some clones in this sample may be carry-over from other donors' samples.

CDR3 sequence: CASSWRFSSYNEQFF. The CDR3, as DNA: TGTGCCAGCAGTTGGAGGTTCAGCTCCTACAATGAGCAGTTCTTC. This chain connects TRBV12-3 or TRBV12-4 to TRBJ2-1, with D perhaps matching TRBD2 (5 bases). There are 15 residues in the CDR3. Trimming left V 4 bases short and J 0 bases short, with 10 bases between.

The chain employs TRBV7-8 and TRBJ2-1; weak D call: TRBD2 (6 bases). Trimming took off 5 bases at V and 0 bases at J, with 20 bases between the two ends. This CDR3 is 18 amino acids long. Germline assignment: CDR1 SGHVS and CDR2 FQNEAQ. The CDR3 nucleotides are TGTGCCAGCAGCCGAAGAGTGGGGGGACTGAGCTCCTACAATGAGCAGTTCTTC. Its translation: CASSRRVGGLSSYNEQFF.

This clonotype was seen only a few times. The chain links TRBV19 to TRBJ1-2; D gene uncertain. The CDR3 covers 14 residues. CDR1 is LNHDA and CDR2 is SQIVND in the germline V gene (reference sequence). V lost 6 bases, J lost 6 bases, and 17 bases lay in between. CDR3 loop: CASRAGSRYHGYTF. CDR3 nucleotide sequence: TGTGCCAGTAGGGCGGGCAGCCGATACCATGGCTACACCTTC. Filled out from reference TRBV19 and TRBJ1-2, the complete variable domain reads DGGITQSPKYLFRKEGQNVTLSCEQNLNHDAMYWYRQDPGQGLRLIYYSQIVNDFQKGDIAEGYSVSREKKESFPLTVTSAQKNPTAFYLCASRAGSRYHGYTFGSGTRLTVV.

The chain combines TRBV5-6 with TRBJ1-1; no reliable D call. Germline loops: CDR1 SGHDT, CDR2 YYEEEE. The CDR3 is 16 amino acids. Trimming removed 0 bases from V and 1 base from J, with 13 bases in between. This chain's CDR3 is CASSLDLSDGNTEAFF. The DNA for the CDR3 is TGTGCCAGCAGCTTGGACCTGTCCGATGGGAACACTGAAGCTTTCTTT.

V and J are TRBV7-9 and TRBJ2-5; 9 bases agree with TRBD1. The CDR3 totals 16 residues. Unmatched junction bases numbered 11, after V lost 5 bases and J lost 4 bases. Germline CDR1 SEHNR, CDR2 FQNEAQ (reference sequence). The CDR3, as DNA: TGTGCCAGCAGCCATCCGAGGGGACAGGGAGGAGAGACCCAGTACTTC. Its translation: CASSHPRGQGGETQYF.

This sequence joins TRBV28 and TRBJ2-1; 8 nucleotides line up with TRBD2. CDR3 length equals 15 residues. Trimming removed 5 bases from V and 6 bases from J; junction bases left unmatched: 9. The germline V gene encodes CDR1 MDHEN and CDR2 SYDVKM. CDR3 nucleotides: TGTGCCAGCAGTCCAGGGACTAGTTATTCCAATGAGCAGTTCTTC. This sequence encodes CASSPGTSYSNEQFF.

The chain employs TRBV6-2 or TRBV6-3 and TRBJ2-7; D may correspond to TRBD1 or TRBD2 (5 bases each). Trimming took 6 bases from V and 3 from J, leaving 12 bases between them. There are 13 residues in the CDR3. Germline V gene sequence: CDR1 MNHEY, CDR2 SVGEGT. CDR3 in amino acids: CASSPGTFYEQYF. The CDR3 region has the DNA TGTGCCAGCAGCCCAGGGACCTTCTACGAGCAGTACTTC.

The chain is built from TRBV7-2 and TRBJ2-1; D uncertain. There are 15 residues in the CDR3. CDR1 is SGHTA, CDR2 FQGNSA, per germline. The germline V and J ends were trimmed by 5 bases and 3 bases, with 14 bases remaining between them. The CDR3, as DNA: TGTGCCAGCAGCCTATATTTCCTGGTCTACAATGAGCAGTTCTTC. It specifies CASSLYFLVYNEQFF.

The genes are TRBV12-3 or TRBV12-4 and TRBJ2-1, with D possibly being TRBD1 or TRBD2 (5 bases each). The CDR3 is 13 amino acids. Trimming took off 1 base at V and 9 bases at J, with 10 bases between the two ends. CDR3 bases: TGTGCCAGCAGTTTAGGGGGGTACGGTGAGCAGTTCTTC. The encoded protein is CASSLGGYGEQFF.

This clonotype was seen only a few times. The rearrangement joins TRBV7-8 to TRBJ2-2; D gene uncertain. V was shortened by 5 bases and J by 8 bases, with 12 bases between the two germline ends. CDR3 length equals 13 residues. Germline values: CDR1 SGHVS, CDR2 FQNEAQ. This CDR3 reads CASSRDLGGELFF. DNA for the CDR3: TGTGCCAGCAGCCGAGACTTAGGGGGGGAGCTGTTTTTT.

This clonotype was seen a handful of times. V is TRBV7-2 and J is TRBJ2-2; 8 bases agree with TRBD2. CDR1 and CDR2 (germline): SGHTA, FQGNSA. This CDR3 is 16 amino acids long. V shed 2 bases and J 5 bases; nucleotides not matched to a gene: 7. CDR3 DNA sequence: TGTGCCAGCAGCTTAAGGCGGGGGGCTCCGACCGGGGAGCTGTTTTTT. Its protein product is CASSLRRGAPTGELFF.

The genes are TRBV3-1 and TRBJ1-1; 7 bases align to TRBD1. Losses at the gene ends were 0 bases for V and 5 bases for J; bases not matched to a gene: 0. The CDR3 is made up of 13 amino acids. Germline V lookup: CDR1 LGHDT, CDR2 YNNKEL (reference sequence). The CDR3 loop reads CASSQETGTEAFF. The CDR3 coding sequence is TGTGCCAGCAGCCAAGAGACAGGGACTGAAGCTTTCTTT.

V gene TRBV5-4 combines with J gene TRBJ2-5; 8 nucleotides align to TRBD2. CDR3 length equals 14 residues. Trimming cost V 4 bases and J 4 bases; bases outside gene matches: 6. CDR1 and CDR2 (germline): SGHNT, YYREEE (reference sequence). CDR3 DNA sequence: TGTGCCAGCAGCCCCGGGGGGGTAACAGAGACCCAGTACTTC. Its protein product is CASSPGGVTETQYF. The whole variable domain, remainder taken from reference TRBV5-4 and TRBJ2-5, is ETGVTQSPTHLIKTRGQQVTLRCSSQSGHNTVSWYQQALGQGPQFIFQYYREEENGRGNFPPRFSGLQFPNYSSELNVNALELDDSALYLCASSPGGVTETQYFGPGTRLLVL.

There are a few counts of this clonotype. The rearrangement joins TRBV6-6 to TRBJ2-3; D perhaps matches TRBD2 (5 bases). V was cut by 6 bases and J by 9 bases, with 19 bases left in between. CDR1 and CDR2 (germline): MNHNY, SVGAGI (reference sequence). This CDR3 is 14 amino acids long. The CDR3 bases are TGTGCCAGCAGCCTCGGAGAACGGACTGAGACGCAGTATTTT. This codes for CASSLGERTETQYF.

This clonotype was counted only a few times. The V and J genes are TRBV11-2 and TRBJ2-5, with D tentatively TRBD1 or TRBD2 (5 bases each). CDR3 length equals 15 residues. From germline, CDR1 is SGHAT and CDR2 FQNNGV. V was trimmed by 5 bases and J by 4 bases, leaving 17 bases between them. The CDR3: CASSHPRDVVETQYF. CDR3 in DNA: TGTGCCAGCAGCCACCCCCGGGACGTAGTAGAGACCCAGTACTTC.

This rearrangement joins TRBV19 to TRBJ2-5; weak D call: TRBD1 (5 bases). Looked up from germline, CDR1 is LNHDA and CDR2 is SQIVND (reference sequence). V was trimmed by 4 bases and J by 1 base, leaving 16 bases between them. This CDR3 region has 16 residues. The CDR3 region is CASSTRRQTFQETQYF. The CDR3 nucleotides read TGTGCCAGTAGTACCAGGCGACAGACTTTCCAAGAGACCCAGTACTTC.

J is TRBJ2-1 and V is TRBV20-1; 11 bases match TRBD2. Germline-derived CDR1 and CDR2 are DFQATT and SNEGSKA (reference sequence). The CDR3 covers 14 residues. The V and J ends lost 6 bases and 3 bases, in that order; junction bases with no gene match: 4. The CDR3 protein is CSAATSGSYNEQFF. The CDR3 coding sequence is TGCAGTGCGGCCACTAGCGGGAGCTACAATGAGCAGTTCTTC.

This clonotype was counted a few times. The chain combines TRBV7-2 with TRBJ2-2, with 11 nucleotides matching TRBD2. V gave up 5 bases and J gave up 5 bases; unmatched junction bases: 4. The CDR3 is 15 residues long. CDR1 is SGHTA, CDR2 FQGNSA, per germline. The CDR3 region has the DNA TGTGCCAGCAGCCGCTGGACTAGCGGGACCGGGGAGCTGTTTTTT. Translated, it gives CASSRWTSGTGELFF.

The chain uses TRBV4-1 and TRBJ1-1; 8 bases are shared with TRBD1. Germline CDR1 reads MGHRA; CDR2 reads YSYEKL. This CDR3 region has 14 residues. After removal of 2 bases from V and 6 bases from J, the junction contained 5 bases not matched to a gene. In DNA form, the CDR3 reads TGCGCCAGCAGCCAACCCGGACAGGGTGCTGAAGCTTTCTTT. Protein product: CASSQPGQGAEAFF.

A word on this clonotype: Lacking the conserved final phenylalanine or tryptophan, this CDR3 likely reflects a read error. The chain has TRBV2 and TRBJ1-1; no reliable D call. Trimming stripped 7 bases from V and 0 bases from J, with 9 bases between. The germline gives CDR1 SNHLY, CDR2 FYNNEI. The CDR3 sequence is 13 residues long. This chain's CDR3 is CASIRSMNTEAFI. In nucleotides, the CDR3 is TGTGCCAGCATTCGAAGCATGAACACTGAAGCTTTCATT.

The V and J genes are TRBV7-9 and TRBJ1-2; D is unresolved. The CDR3 has 10 residues. Trimming cost V 10 bases and J 8 bases, with 11 bases left between them. Germline CDR1 and CDR2: SEHNR and FQNEAQ (reference sequence). The CDR3 DNA follows: TGTGCCACCAAAGGACCCGGCTACACCTTC. Translating it yields CATKGPGYTF.

This clonotype has more than one count but fewer than ten. The chain links TRBV28 to TRBJ2-1; TRBD2 agrees at 12 bases. This CDR3 has 18 amino acids. V gave up 2 bases and J gave up 6 bases; unmatched junction bases: 11. The germline V gene encodes CDR1 MDHEN and CDR2 SYDVKM. The CDR3 nucleotides are TGTGCCAGCAGTTTAGGACTAGCGGGGCCGATGGGGGGCAATGAGCAGTTCTTC. It encodes CASSLGLAGPMGGNEQFF.

The rearrangement joins TRBV7-8 to TRBJ1-3; no clear D. CDR1 and CDR2 (germline): SGHVS, FQNEAQ. The CDR3 has 12 amino acids. V lost 4 bases and J 5 bases, leaving 6 bases between the germline ends. The CDR3 reads CASSYNRNTIYF. The DNA of the CDR3 is TGTGCCAGCAGCTACAACAGAAACACCATATATTTT.

V usage is TRBV15 and J usage is TRBJ1-5; no reliable D call. The CDR3 totals 16 residues. Germline loops: CDR1 LNHNV, CDR2 YYDKDF (reference sequence). V was trimmed by 3 bases and J by 0 bases, leaving 12 bases between them. CDR3 coding DNA: TGTGCCACCAGCAGGTACAATTCTTATAGCAATCAGCCCCAGCATTTT. It encodes CATSRYNSYSNQPQHF.

This clonotype came up a few times. This chain's CDR3 is CSVHGGEKAFF. The CDR3 DNA follows: TGCAGCGTCCATGGGGGGGAAAAAGCTTTCTTT. The gene calls are TRBV29-1 and TRBJ1-1, with TRBD1 as a possible D gene (5 bases). V was trimmed by 6 bases and J by 9 bases, leaving 14 bases between them. Germline V CDR1 and CDR2: SQVTM, ANQGSEA. The CDR3 has 11 residues. Filled out from reference TRBV29-1 and TRBJ1-1, the complete variable domain reads SAVISQKPSRDICQRGTSLTIQCQVDSQVTMMFWYRQQPGQSLTLIATANQGSEATYESGFVIDKFPISRPNLTFSTLTVSNMSPEDSSIYLCSVHGGEKAFFGQGTRLTVV.

This clonotype was picked up many times. The rearrangement uses TRBV7-2 and TRBJ2-3, with no clear D. Germline V gene data show CDR1 as SGHTA and CDR2 as FQGNSA. The CDR3 loop spans 13 amino acids. V lost 4 bases to trimming and J lost 8 bases, with 13 bases between them. The CDR3 DNA sequence: TGTGCCAGCAGCTCGCATAGTGTGTTTACGCAGTATTTT. Its protein product is CASSSHSVFTQYF. The full variable domain, with the rest looked up from reference TRBV7-2 and TRBJ2-3, is GAGVSQSPSNKVTEKGKDVELRCDPISGHTALYWYRQSLGQGLEFLIYFQGNSAPDKSGLPSDRFSAERTGGSVSTLTIQRTQQEDSAVYLCASSSHSVFTQYFGPGTRLTVL.

The chain combines TRBV11-2 with TRBJ2-5, with D perhaps assigned TRBD1 or TRBD2 (5 bases each). Trimming shortened V by 5 bases and J by 2 bases, and 15 bases separated the two germline ends. The CDR3 spans 15 residues. Germline V lookup: CDR1 SGHAT, CDR2 FQNNGV. The CDR3 DNA reads as TGTGCCAGCAGCCCCCGGGGACGGGGACAAGAGACCCAGTACTTC. Its protein product is CASSPRGRGQETQYF.